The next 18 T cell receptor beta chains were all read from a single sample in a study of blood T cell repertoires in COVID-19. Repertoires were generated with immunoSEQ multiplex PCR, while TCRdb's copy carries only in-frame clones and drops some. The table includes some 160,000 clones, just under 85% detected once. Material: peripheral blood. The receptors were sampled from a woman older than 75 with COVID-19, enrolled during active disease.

In DNA form, the CDR3 reads TGTGCCAGCAGCCAAGAGGGAGGGTACTCCTACGAGCAGTACTTC. Protein product: CASSQEGGYSYEQYF. V gene TRBV3-1 (or the pseudogene TRBV3-2) combines with J gene TRBJ2-7; the match to TRBD2 covers 7 bases. The CDR3 consists of 15 residues. Germline CDR1 reads LGHDT; CDR2 reads YNNKEL (reference sequence). The V segment lost 0 bases and the J segment 0 bases; nucleotides outside the gene matches: 2.

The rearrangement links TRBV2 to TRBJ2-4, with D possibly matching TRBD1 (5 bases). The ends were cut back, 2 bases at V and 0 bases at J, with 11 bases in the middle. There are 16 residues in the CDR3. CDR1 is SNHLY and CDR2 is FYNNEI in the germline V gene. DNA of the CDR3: TGTGCCAGCAGTGAACTGGGGCTTCTAGCCAAAAACATTCAGTACTTC. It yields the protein CASSELGLLAKNIQYF.

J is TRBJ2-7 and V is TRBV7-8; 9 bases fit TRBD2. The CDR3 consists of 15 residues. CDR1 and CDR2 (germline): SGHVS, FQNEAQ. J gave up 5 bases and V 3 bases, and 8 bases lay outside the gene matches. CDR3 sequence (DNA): TGTGCCAGCAGCTTCAGTGCGGGAGGGCCCGACGAGCAGTACTTC. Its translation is CASSFSAGGPDEQYF.

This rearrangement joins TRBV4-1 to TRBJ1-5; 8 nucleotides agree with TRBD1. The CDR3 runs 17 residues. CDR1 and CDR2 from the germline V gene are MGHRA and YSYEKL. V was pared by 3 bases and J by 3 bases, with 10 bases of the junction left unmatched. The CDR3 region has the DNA TGCGCCAGCAGCCAGGCCGGGACAGGCTTCTTCAATCAGCCCCAGCATTTT. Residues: CASSQAGTGFFNQPQHF.

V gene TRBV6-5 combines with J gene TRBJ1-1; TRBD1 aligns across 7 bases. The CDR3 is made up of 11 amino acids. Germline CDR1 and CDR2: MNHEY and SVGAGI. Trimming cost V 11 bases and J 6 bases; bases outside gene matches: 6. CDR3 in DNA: TGTGCCGTGAGAGGACAGGCTGAAGCTTTCTTT. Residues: CAVRGQAEAFF.

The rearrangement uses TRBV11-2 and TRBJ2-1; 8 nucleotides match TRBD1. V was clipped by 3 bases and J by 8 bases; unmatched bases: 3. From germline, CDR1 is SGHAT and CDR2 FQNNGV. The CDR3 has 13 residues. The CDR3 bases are TGTGCCAGCAGCTTCCAGACAGGGGATGAGCAGTTCTTC. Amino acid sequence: CASSFQTGDEQFF.

CDR3 residues: CASRTGQGTGYTF. CDR3 nucleotide sequence: TGTGCCAGCCGCACGGGACAGGGGACTGGCTACACCTTC. V is TRBV7-8 and J is TRBJ1-2; 10 positions agree with TRBD1. The germline gives CDR1 SGHVS, CDR2 FQNEAQ. The CDR3 consists of 13 residues. The V gene end was trimmed by 8 bases and the J gene end by 7 bases; junction bases not matched to a gene: 7. The full variable domain, with the rest looked up from reference TRBV7-8 and TRBJ1-2, is GAGVSQSPRYKVAKRGQDVALRCDPISGHVSLFWYQQALGQGPEFLTYFQNEAQLDKSGLPSDRFFAERPEGSVSTLKIQRTQQEDSAVYLCASRTGQGTGYTFGSGTRLTVV.

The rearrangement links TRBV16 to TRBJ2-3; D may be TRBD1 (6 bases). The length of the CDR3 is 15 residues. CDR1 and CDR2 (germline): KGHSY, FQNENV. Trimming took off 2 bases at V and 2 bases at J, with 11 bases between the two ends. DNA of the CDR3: TGTGCCAGCAGCCAAACTAGGACAGACACAGATACGCAGTATTTT. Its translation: CASSQTRTDTDTQYF.

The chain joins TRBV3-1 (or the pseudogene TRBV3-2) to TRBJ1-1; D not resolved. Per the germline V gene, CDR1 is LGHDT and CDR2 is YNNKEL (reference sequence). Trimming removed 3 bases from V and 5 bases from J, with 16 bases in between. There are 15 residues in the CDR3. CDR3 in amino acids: CASSQVQMGSTEAFF. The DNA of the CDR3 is TGTGCCAGCAGCCAGGTGCAGATGGGGAGTACTGAAGCTTTCTTT.

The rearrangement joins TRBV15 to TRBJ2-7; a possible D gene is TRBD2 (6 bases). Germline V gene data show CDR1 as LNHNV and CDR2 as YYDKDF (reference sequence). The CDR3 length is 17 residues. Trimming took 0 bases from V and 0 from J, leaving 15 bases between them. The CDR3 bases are TGTGCCACCAGCAGAGAGGGTGTAGCGGTTAGCTCCTACGAGCAGTACTTC. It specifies CATSREGVAVSSYEQYF.

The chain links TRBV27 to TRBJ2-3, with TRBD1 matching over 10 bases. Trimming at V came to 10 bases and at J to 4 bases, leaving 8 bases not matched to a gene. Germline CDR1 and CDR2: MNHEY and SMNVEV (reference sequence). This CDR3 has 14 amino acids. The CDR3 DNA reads TGTGCCACCCTGAGGGGGACAGGGGCAGATACGCAGTATTTT. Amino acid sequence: CATLRGTGADTQYF.

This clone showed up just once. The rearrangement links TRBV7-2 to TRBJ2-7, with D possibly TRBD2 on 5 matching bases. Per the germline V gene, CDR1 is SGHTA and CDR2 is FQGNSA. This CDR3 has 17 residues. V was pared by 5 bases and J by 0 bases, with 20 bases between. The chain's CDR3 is CASSRQSLPGFSYEQYF. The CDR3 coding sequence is TGTGCCAGCAGCCGTCAATCCCTCCCGGGGTTCTCCTACGAGCAGTACTTC.

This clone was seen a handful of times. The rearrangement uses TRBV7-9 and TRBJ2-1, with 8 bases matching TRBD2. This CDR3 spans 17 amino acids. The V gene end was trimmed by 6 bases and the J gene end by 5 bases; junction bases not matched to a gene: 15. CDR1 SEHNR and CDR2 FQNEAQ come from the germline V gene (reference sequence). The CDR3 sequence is CASRPTSGRALDNEQFF. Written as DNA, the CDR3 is TGTGCCAGCAGGCCAACTAGCGGCCGGGCGTTGGACAATGAGCAGTTCTTC.

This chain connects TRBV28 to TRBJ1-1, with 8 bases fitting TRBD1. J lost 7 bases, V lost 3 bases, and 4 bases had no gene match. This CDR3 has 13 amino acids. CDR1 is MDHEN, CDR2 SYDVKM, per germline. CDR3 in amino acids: CASSLAGGVEAFF. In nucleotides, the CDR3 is TGTGCCAGCAGTTTGGCAGGGGGCGTTGAAGCTTTCTTT.

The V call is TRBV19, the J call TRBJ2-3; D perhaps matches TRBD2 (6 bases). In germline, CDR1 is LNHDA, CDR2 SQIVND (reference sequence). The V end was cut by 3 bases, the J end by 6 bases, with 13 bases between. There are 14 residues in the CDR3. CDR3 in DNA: TGTGCCAGTAGTATTTCGACTAGTCGGGATACGCAGTATTTT. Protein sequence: CASSISTSRDTQYF.

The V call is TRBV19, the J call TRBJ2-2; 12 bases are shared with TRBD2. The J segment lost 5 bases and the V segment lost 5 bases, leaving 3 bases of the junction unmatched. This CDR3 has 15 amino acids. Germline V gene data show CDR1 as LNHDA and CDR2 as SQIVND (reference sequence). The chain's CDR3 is CASSWTSGMTGELFF. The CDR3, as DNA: TGTGCCAGTAGTTGGACTAGCGGGATGACCGGGGAGCTGTTTTTT.

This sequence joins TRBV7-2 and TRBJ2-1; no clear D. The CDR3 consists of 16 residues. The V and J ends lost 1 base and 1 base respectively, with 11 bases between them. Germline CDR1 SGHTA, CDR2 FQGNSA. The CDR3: CASSLGPAGSYNEQFF. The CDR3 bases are TGTGCCAGCAGCTTAGGACCCGCCGGGTCCTACAATGAGCAGTTCTTC.

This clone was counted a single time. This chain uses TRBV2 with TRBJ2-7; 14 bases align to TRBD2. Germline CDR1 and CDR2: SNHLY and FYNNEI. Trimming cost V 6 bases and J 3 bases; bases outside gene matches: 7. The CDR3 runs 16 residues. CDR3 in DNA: TGTGCCAGCAGAGCGTCGGGACTAGCGGGGGTCTACGAGCAGTACTTC. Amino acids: CASRASGLAGVYEQYF.